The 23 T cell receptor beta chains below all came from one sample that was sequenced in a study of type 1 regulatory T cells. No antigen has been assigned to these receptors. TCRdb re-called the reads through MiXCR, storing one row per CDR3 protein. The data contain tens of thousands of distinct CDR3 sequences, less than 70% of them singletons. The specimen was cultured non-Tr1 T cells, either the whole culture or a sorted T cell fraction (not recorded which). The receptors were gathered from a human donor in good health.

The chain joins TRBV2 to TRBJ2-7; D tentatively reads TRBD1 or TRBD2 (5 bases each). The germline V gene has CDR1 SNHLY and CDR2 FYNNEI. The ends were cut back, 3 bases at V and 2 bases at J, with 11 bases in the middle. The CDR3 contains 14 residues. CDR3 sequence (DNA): TGTGCCAGCAGTGATTGGGACGCAGCCTACGAGCAGTACTTC. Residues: CASSDWDAAYEQYF. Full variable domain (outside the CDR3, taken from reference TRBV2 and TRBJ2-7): EPEVTQTPSHQVTQMGQEVILRCVPISNHLYFYWYRQILGQKVEFLVSFYNNEISEKSEIFDDQFSVERPDGSNFTLKIRSTKLEDSAMYFCASSDWDAAYEQYFGPGTRLTVT.

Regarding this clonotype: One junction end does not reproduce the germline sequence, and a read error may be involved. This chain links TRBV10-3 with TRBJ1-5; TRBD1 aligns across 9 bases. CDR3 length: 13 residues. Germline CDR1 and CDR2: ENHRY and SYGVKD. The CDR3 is CAISGGQGGPIAF. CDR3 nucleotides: TGTGCCATCAGTGGGGGACAGGGAGGCCCGATCGCATTT.

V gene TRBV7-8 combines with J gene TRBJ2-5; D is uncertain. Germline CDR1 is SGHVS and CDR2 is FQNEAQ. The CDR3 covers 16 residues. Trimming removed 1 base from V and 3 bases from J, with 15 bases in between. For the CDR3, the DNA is TGTGCCAGCAGCTTAGGCCGCAGGACGGATAAAGAGACCCAGTACTTC. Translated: CASSLGRRTDKETQYF.

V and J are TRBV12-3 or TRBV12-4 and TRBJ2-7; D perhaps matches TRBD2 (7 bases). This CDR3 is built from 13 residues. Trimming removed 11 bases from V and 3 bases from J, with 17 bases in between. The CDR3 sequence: CAHEGGARYEQYF. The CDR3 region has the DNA TGTGCCCACGAGGGGGGGGCGCGCTACGAGCAGTACTTC.

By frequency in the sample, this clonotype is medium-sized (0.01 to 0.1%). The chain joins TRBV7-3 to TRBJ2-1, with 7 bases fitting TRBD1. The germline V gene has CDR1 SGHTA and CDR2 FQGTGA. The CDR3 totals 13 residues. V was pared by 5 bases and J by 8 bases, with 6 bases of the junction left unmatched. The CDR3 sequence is CASSRDRAHEQFF. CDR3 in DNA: TGTGCCAGCAGCAGAGACAGGGCACATGAGCAGTTCTTC.

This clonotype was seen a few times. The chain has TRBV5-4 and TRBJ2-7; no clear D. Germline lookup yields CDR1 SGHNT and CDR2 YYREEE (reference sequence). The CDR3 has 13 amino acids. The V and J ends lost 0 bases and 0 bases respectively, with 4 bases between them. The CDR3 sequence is CASSLVHSYEQYF. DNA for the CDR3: TGTGCCAGCAGCTTGGTACACTCCTACGAGCAGTACTTC.

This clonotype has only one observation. The CDR3 coding sequence is TGCGCCAGCAGCTCACAAGGCCCTATGGGGGAGCTGTTTTTT. Translating gives CASSSQGPMGELFF. The chain recombines TRBV5-1 with TRBJ2-2; D is unclear. In germline, CDR1 is SGHRS, CDR2 YFSETQ. The CDR3 length is 14 residues. The V and J ends lost 3 bases and 8 bases respectively, with 14 bases between them.

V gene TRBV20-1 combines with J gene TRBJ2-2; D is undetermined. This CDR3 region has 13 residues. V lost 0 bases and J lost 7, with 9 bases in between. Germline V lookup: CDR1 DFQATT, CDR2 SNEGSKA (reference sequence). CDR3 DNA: TGCAGTGCTAGAGATTACCTGGGCGGGGAGCTGTTTTTT. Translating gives CSARDYLGGELFF.

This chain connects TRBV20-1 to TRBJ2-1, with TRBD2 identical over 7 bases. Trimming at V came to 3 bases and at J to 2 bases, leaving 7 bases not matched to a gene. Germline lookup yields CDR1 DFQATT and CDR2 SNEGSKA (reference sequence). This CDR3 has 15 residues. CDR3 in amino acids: CSARRLAGTYNEQFF. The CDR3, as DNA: TGCAGTGCTAGGAGATTAGCGGGCACCTACAATGAGCAGTTCTTC.

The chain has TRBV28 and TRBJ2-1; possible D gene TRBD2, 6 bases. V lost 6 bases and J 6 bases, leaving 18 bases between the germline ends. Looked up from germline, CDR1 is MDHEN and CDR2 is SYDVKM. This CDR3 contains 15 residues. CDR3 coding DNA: TGTGCCAGCAGCCTCTGGGGAGGCCTGGGCAATGAGCAGTTCTTC. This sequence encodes CASSLWGGLGNEQFF.

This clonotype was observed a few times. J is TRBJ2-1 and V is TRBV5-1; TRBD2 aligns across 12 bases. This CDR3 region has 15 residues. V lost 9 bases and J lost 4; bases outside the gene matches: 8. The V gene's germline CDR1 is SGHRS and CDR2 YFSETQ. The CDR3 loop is CATTRGLAGYNEQFF. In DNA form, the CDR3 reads TGCGCCACCACACGCGGACTAGCGGGATACAATGAGCAGTTCTTC.

The DNA of the CDR3 is TGCAGTGTTGACCTCACAGATACGCAGTATTTT. Its protein is CSVDLTDTQYF. The chain joins TRBV20-1 to TRBJ2-3, with D hard to call. Germline loops: CDR1 DFQATT, CDR2 SNEGSKA (reference sequence). The CDR3 has 11 amino acids. With 7 bases removed from V and 2 bases from J, the gap between germline ends came to 7 bases.

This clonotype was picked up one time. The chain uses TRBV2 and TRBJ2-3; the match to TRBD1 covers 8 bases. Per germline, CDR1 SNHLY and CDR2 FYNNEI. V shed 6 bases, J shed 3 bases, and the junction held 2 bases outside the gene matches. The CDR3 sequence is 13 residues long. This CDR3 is CASRGQATDTQYF. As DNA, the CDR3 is TGTGCCAGCAGGGGACAGGCTACAGATACGCAGTATTTT.

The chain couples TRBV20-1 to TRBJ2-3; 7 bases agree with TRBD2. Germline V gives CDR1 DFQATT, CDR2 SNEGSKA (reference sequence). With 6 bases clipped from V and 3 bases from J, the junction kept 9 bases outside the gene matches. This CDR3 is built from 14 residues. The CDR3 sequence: CSALIAGGTDTQYF. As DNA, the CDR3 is TGCAGTGCCCTGATAGCGGGTGGAACAGATACGCAGTATTTT.

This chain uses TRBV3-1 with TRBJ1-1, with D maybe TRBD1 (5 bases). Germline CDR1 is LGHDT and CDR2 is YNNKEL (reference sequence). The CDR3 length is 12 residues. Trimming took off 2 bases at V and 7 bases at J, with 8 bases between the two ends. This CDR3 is CASSQFRGEAFF. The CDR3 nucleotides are TGTGCCAGCAGCCAATTTAGGGGTGAAGCTTTCTTT.

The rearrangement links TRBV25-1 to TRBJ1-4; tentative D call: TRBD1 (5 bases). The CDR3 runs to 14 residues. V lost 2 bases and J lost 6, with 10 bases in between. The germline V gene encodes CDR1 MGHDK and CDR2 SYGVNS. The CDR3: CASSEGAGYEKLFF. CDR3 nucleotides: TGTGCCAGCAGTGAAGGGGCAGGGTATGAAAAACTGTTTTTT.

The CDR3 sequence: CASSLGSGGINQPQHF. DNA for the CDR3: TGCGCCAGCAGCTTGGGGTCAGGGGGGATCAATCAGCCCCAGCATTTT. The chain employs TRBV5-1 and TRBJ1-5; TRBD1 matches 7 bases. V shed 0 bases, J shed 3 bases, and the junction held 6 bases outside the gene matches. Germline V gives CDR1 SGHRS, CDR2 YFSETQ. CDR3 length equals 16 residues. The full variable domain, rest sourced from reference TRBV5-1 and TRBJ1-5, is KAGVTQTPRYLIKTRGQQVTLSCSPISGHRSVSWYQQTPGQGLQFLFEYFSETQRNKGNFPGRFSGRQFSNSRSEMNVSTLELGDSALYLCASSLGSGGINQPQHFGDGTRLSIL.

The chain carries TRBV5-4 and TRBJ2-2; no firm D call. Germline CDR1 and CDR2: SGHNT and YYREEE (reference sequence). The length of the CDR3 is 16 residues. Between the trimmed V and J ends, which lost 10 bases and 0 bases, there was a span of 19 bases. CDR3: CAGSWLGITNTGELFF. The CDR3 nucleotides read TGTGCCGGTAGTTGGCTAGGGATAACGAACACCGGGGAGCTGTTTTTT.

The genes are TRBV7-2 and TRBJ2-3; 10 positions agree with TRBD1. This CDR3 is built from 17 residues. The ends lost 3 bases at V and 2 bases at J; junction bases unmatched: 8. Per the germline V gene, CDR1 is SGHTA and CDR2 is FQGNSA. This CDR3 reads CASSFMGTGVLTDTQYF. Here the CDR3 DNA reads TGTGCCAGCAGCTTCATGGGGACAGGGGTTCTCACAGATACGCAGTATTTT. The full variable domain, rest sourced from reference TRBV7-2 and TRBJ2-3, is GAGVSQSPSNKVTEKGKDVELRCDPISGHTALYWYRQSLGQGLEFLIYFQGNSAPDKSGLPSDRFSAERTGGSVSTLTIQRTQQEDSAVYLCASSFMGTGVLTDTQYFGPGTRLTVL.

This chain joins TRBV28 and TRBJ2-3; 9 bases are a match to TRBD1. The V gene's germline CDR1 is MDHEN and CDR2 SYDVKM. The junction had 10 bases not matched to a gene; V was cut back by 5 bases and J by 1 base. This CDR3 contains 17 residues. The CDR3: CASSPSTGGEGTDTQYF. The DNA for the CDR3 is TGTGCCAGCAGTCCGTCGACAGGGGGGGAGGGCACAGATACGCAGTATTTT.

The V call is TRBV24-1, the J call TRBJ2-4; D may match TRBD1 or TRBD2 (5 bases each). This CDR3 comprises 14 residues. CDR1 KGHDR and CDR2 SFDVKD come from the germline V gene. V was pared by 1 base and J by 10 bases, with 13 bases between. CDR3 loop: CATSDFRTAGIQYF. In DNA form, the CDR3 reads TGTGCCACCAGTGATTTTAGGACTGCAGGGATTCAGTACTTC.

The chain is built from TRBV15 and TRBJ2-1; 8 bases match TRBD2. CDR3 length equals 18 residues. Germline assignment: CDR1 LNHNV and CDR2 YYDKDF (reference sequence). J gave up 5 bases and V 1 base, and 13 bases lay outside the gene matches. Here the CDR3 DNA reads TGTGCCACCAGCAGAGGGGGATGGGCGGGAGGCCCAGACAATGAGCAGTTCTTC. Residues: CATSRGGWAGGPDNEQFF.

The CDR3 reads CASSILGHEFEAFF. As DNA, the CDR3 is TGTGCCAGTAGTATTTTAGGGCACGAATTTGAAGCTTTCTTT. The chain employs TRBV19 and TRBJ1-1; the D is unclear. Trimming removed 3 bases from V and 7 bases from J, with 15 bases in between. Per germline, CDR1 LNHDA and CDR2 SQIVND (reference sequence). The CDR3 sequence is 14 residues long. The full variable domain, completed using reference TRBV19 and TRBJ1-1, is DGGITQSPKYLFRKEGQNVTLSCEQNLNHDAMYWYRQDPGQGLRLIYYSQIVNDFQKGDIAEGYSVSREKKESFPLTVTSAQKNPTAFYLCASSILGHEFEAFFGQGTRLTVV.